The 21 T cell receptor beta chains in this list originate from one sample, sequenced in a study of T cells in Graves' hyperthyroidism and ophthalmopathy. Amplified regions were TCR beta CDR3 sequences from RNA transcripts. Researchers ran a first-round RT-PCR on the TCR CDR3 using the HTBI primer set. TCRdb used MiXCR to reprocess the multiplex PCR reads, holding one entry per CDR3 protein. The sample consists of approximately 350,000 distinct CDR3 sequences, roughly 15% of them appearing once. The sample was blood. The receptors here all came from a woman in her fifties or sixties with Graves' ophthalmopathy.

This clonotype has a handful of counts. The rearrangement uses TRBV15 and TRBJ2-2; 15 positions agree with TRBD2. Germline lookup yields CDR1 LNHNV and CDR2 YYDKDF (reference sequence). V was clipped by 5 bases and J by 8 bases; unmatched bases: 6. The CDR3 is made up of 16 amino acids. The CDR3 bases are TGTGCCACCAGCGGCGGGACTAGCGGGAGGACGGGGGAGCTGTTTTTT. Translation gives CATSGGTSGRTGELFF. Filled out from reference TRBV15 and TRBJ2-2, the complete variable domain reads DAMVIQNPRYQVTQFGKPVTLSCSQTLNHNVMYWYQQKSSQAPKLLFHYYDKDFNNEADTPDNFQSRRPNTSFCFLDIRSPGLGDTAMYLCATSGGTSGRTGELFFGEGSRLTVL.

This clonotype was observed a handful of times. This sequence joins TRBV27 and TRBJ2-1, with TRBD2 identical over 10 bases. The J segment lost 4 bases and the V segment lost 4 bases, leaving 7 bases of the junction unmatched. The CDR3 totals 16 residues. Germline lookup yields CDR1 MNHEY and CDR2 SMNVEV (reference sequence). In DNA form, the CDR3 reads TGTGCCAGCAGTTCCCAAGCGGGAGGGCCTTACAATGAGCAGTTCTTC. It yields the protein CASSSQAGGPYNEQFF.

This clonotype was seen only once. A much larger clone differs from this one at a single base, so this may be a read error. The chain carries TRBV28 and TRBJ2-2, with D perhaps assigned TRBD1 or TRBD2 (5 bases each). The CDR3 extends over 18 amino acids. Germline V gene lookup returns CDR1 MDHEN and CDR2 SYDVKM. Trimming stripped 2 bases from V and 5 bases from J, with 21 bases between. The CDR3 spells CASSLQGAGPRGTGELFF. In DNA form, the CDR3 reads TGTGCCAGCAGTTTACAAGGGGCAGGGCCCCGAGGGACCGGGGAGCTGTTTTTT.

Many counts were recorded for this clonotype. J is TRBJ2-5 and V is TRBV7-6; no clear D gene. The V end was cut by 1 base, the J end by 1 base, with 4 bases between. The V gene's germline CDR1 is SGHVS and CDR2 FNYEAQ. The CDR3 is made up of 13 amino acids. The CDR3, as DNA: TGTGCCAGCAGCTTAGTAGTCCAAGAGACCCAGTACTTC. Translation gives CASSLVVQETQYF. Full variable domain (rest looked up from reference TRBV7-6 and TRBJ2-5): GAGVSQSPRYKVTKRGQDVALRCDPISGHVSLYWYRQALGQGPEFLTYFNYEAQQDKSGLPNDRFSAERPEGSISTLTIQRTEQRDSAMYRCASSLVVQETQYFGPGTRLLVL.

This clonotype was observed a few times. This chain joins TRBV6-4 and TRBJ1-5; D is unresolved. Per germline, CDR1 MRHNA and CDR2 SNTAGT. V was clipped by 6 bases and J by 8 bases, with 11 bases between them. The CDR3 consists of 12 residues. The CDR3 loop reads CASSPWREPQHF. Here the CDR3 DNA reads TGTGCCAGCAGCCCGTGGCGTGAGCCCCAGCATTTT.

This clonotype occurred many times. The CDR3 bases are TGTGCCAGCAGCTTAGGGGTTGCGGGATCATCCTACAATGAGCAGTTCTTC. Translating gives CASSLGVAGSSYNEQFF. The chain uses TRBV7-8 and TRBJ2-1, with D tentatively TRBD2 (6 bases). Germline CDR1 reads SGHVS; CDR2 reads FQNEAQ. The CDR3 is 17 residues long. V gave up 1 base and J gave up 1 base, with 14 bases separating them.

This clonotype was counted only a few times. The genes are TRBV24-1 and TRBJ2-2; perhaps D is TRBD1 or TRBD2 (5 bases each). CDR1 KGHDR and CDR2 SFDVKD come from the germline V gene. The V and J ends lost 3 bases and 7 bases respectively, with 14 bases between them. This CDR3 region has 15 residues. CDR3 loop: CATSDPGTVGGELFF. DNA for the CDR3: TGTGCCACCAGTGATCCCGGGACGGTGGGCGGGGAGCTGTTTTTT.

The rearrangement uses TRBV3-1 and TRBJ2-7; 7 bases are shared with TRBD1. Per the germline V gene, CDR1 is LGHDT and CDR2 is YNNKEL (reference sequence). The CDR3 contains 14 residues. The V and J ends lost 4 bases and 5 bases, in that order; junction bases with no gene match: 8. The CDR3 region has the DNA TGTGCCAGCAGCCGGGAGACAGGGCCCCACGAGCAGTACTTC. It yields the protein CASSRETGPHEQYF.

This clonotype was counted many times. V gene TRBV3-1 combines with J gene TRBJ2-5; 8 bases are a match to TRBD2. The CDR3 is 17 amino acids. The junction had 10 bases not matched to a gene; V was cut back by 4 bases and J by 0 bases. Germline V CDR1 and CDR2: LGHDT, YNNKEL (reference sequence). The CDR3 nucleotides are TGTGCCAGCAGCCCCACAAGTAGCGGGGCGTACCAAGAGACCCAGTACTTC. This codes for CASSPTSSGAYQETQYF.

This clonotype came up many times. V and J are TRBV7-9 and TRBJ2-5, with unresolved D. The CDR3 loop spans 14 amino acids. The V gene's germline CDR1 is SEHNR and CDR2 FQNEAQ (reference sequence). With 1 base removed from V and 6 bases from J, the gap between germline ends came to 12 bases. The CDR3 DNA sequence: TGTGCCAGCAGCTTAGATAGGGCAGGTCAGACCCAGTACTTC. The encoded protein is CASSLDRAGQTQYF.

As for this clonotype: Compared with germline, one end of the junction differs, possibly owing to a read error. This chain joins TRBV5-5 and TRBJ2-1; D possibly corresponds to TRBD2 (5 bases). Germline CDR1 SGHKS, CDR2 YYEKEE (reference sequence). The CDR3 has 12 amino acids. DNA of the CDR3: TGTGCCAGCGGCTTGGAGGCCAAGCAGCAGTTCTTC. Translated, it gives CASGLEAKQQFF.

Points on this clonotype: Germline and junction disagree at one end, which may indicate a read error. V usage is TRBV24-1 and J usage is TRBJ2-2, with 7 positions matching TRBD1. Per germline, CDR1 KGHDR and CDR2 SFDVKD. The CDR3 is 14 amino acids. This chain's CDR3 is CATSPQGETGELYF. The CDR3 DNA reads TGTGCCACCAGTCCTCAGGGGGAGACCGGGGAGCTGTATTTT.

Ten or more counts support this clonotype. V is TRBV7-9 and J is TRBJ1-5; D is possibly TRBD1 (5 bases). V lost 6 bases, J lost 5 bases, and 20 bases lay in between. CDR1 and CDR2 (germline): SEHNR, FQNEAQ (reference sequence). The CDR3 has 16 amino acids. CDR3 residues: CASSQGDGGMDQPQHF. The CDR3 DNA is TGTGCCAGCAGTCAAGGGGACGGGGGGATGGATCAGCCCCAGCATTTT.

This clonotype was counted ten times or more. The chain employs TRBV2 and TRBJ2-3; 7 positions agree with TRBD2. Trimming at V came to 6 bases and at J to 3 bases, leaving 9 bases not matched to a gene. This CDR3 region has 15 residues. Germline assignment: CDR1 SNHLY and CDR2 FYNNEI. The CDR3 sequence is CASSFRGDYTDTQYF. The DNA of the CDR3 is TGTGCCAGCAGCTTTCGGGGGGACTATACAGATACGCAGTATTTT. Full variable domain (remainder filled in from reference TRBV2 and TRBJ2-3): EPEVTQTPSHQVTQMGQEVILRCVPISNHLYFYWYRQILGQKVEFLVSFYNNEISEKSEIFDDQFSVERPDGSNFTLKIRSTKLEDSAMYFCASSFRGDYTDTQYFGPGTRLTVL.

This clonotype was detected many times. This chain connects TRBV12-3 or TRBV12-4 to TRBJ2-3, with 10 bases fitting TRBD2. V lost 3 bases and J lost 8; bases outside the gene matches: 5. The CDR3 spans 14 residues. Written as DNA, the CDR3 is TGTGCCAGCAGTTTGAGCGGGAGGGGAGGTACGCAGTATTTT. Encoded protein: CASSLSGRGGTQYF.

There are a few counts of this clonotype. The CDR3 spells CAWRPWRQGRAYEQYF. The DNA for the CDR3 is TGTGCCTGGAGACCCTGGAGACAGGGACGGGCCTACGAGCAGTACTTC. The chain uses TRBV30 and TRBJ2-7, with 7 nucleotides matching TRBD1. CDR1 GTSNPN and CDR2 SVGIG come from the germline V gene (reference sequence). This CDR3 has 16 amino acids. The J segment lost 2 bases and the V segment lost 3 bases, leaving 13 bases of the junction unmatched.

This clonotype was picked up many times. This chain joins TRBV28 and TRBJ2-7; 10 bases fit TRBD2. The V gene's germline CDR1 is MDHEN and CDR2 SYDVKM. After removal of 2 bases from V and 4 bases from J, the junction contained 5 bases not matched to a gene. The CDR3 totals 15 residues. CDR3: CASSLGSAGGYEQYF. CDR3 coding DNA: TGTGCCAGCAGTTTAGGCTCAGCGGGAGGGTACGAGCAGTACTTC.

The gene calls are TRBV5-4 and TRBJ1-5; 9 bases map to TRBD1. CDR1 and CDR2 (germline): SGHNT, YYREEE (reference sequence). V shed 4 bases and J 3 bases; nucleotides not matched to a gene: 5. The CDR3 totals 15 residues. The CDR3, as DNA: TGTGCCAGCAGCGAGGACAGGGGCGACAATCAGCCCCAGCATTTT. Its protein is CASSEDRGDNQPQHF. Full variable domain (missing parts from reference TRBV5-4 and TRBJ1-5): ETGVTQSPTHLIKTRGQQVTLRCSSQSGHNTVSWYQQALGQGPQFIFQYYREEENGRGNFPPRFSGLQFPNYSSELNVNALELDDSALYLCASSEDRGDNQPQHFGDGTRLSIL.

This clonotype appeared a few times. The gene calls are TRBV29-1 and TRBJ2-6; D perhaps matches TRBD1 (5 bases). V was pared by 1 base and J by 4 bases, with 11 bases between. Germline V gene data show CDR1 as SQVTM and CDR2 as ANQGSEA. CDR3 length: 15 residues. In nucleotides, the CDR3 is TGCAGCGTTGAAGGCAGGGTGACCGGGGCCAACGTCCTGACTTTC. Residues: CSVEGRVTGANVLTF.

This clonotype was seen many times. The rearrangement joins TRBV20-1 to TRBJ2-7; 8 bases match TRBD1. The CDR3 has 14 residues. Germline V CDR1 and CDR2: DFQATT, SNEGSKA (reference sequence). With 7 bases clipped from V and 1 base from J, the junction kept 9 bases outside the gene matches. CDR3 region: CSGTGQATSYEQYF. DNA for the CDR3: TGCAGTGGGACGGGACAGGCGACTTCCTACGAGCAGTACTTC.

This clonotype showed up many times. The CDR3, as DNA: TGTGCCAGCTCATCAAGACAGGGGGCCTCAGATACGCAGTATTTT. Protein sequence: CASSSRQGASDTQYF. V usage is TRBV18 and J usage is TRBJ2-3; 10 bases line up with TRBD1. Germline V gene data show CDR1 as KGHSH and CDR2 as LQKENI. The CDR3 totals 15 residues. Unmatched junction bases numbered 6, after V lost 5 bases and J lost 4 bases.